These 22 T cell receptor beta chains share one sample of origin, sequenced in a study of blood T cell repertoires in COVID-19. This table comes from immunoSEQ multiplex PCR, and its TCRdb copy is limited to in-frame clones, with some not included. The data show 150,000 or so clones, around 83% seen once. The material sequenced was PBMCs or T cells enriched from blood (not recorded which). Every receptor here comes from a woman aged 50 to 60 in a cohort exposed to, infected with or recovered from COVID-19 (not recorded which).

The CDR3 is CASSYSGETQYF. The CDR3 DNA sequence: TGTGCCAGCAGCTACAGCGGGGAGACCCAGTACTTC. The gene calls are TRBV13 and TRBJ2-5, with D perhaps TRBD2 (6 bases). The CDR3 has 12 residues. Germline values: CDR1 PRHDT, CDR2 FYEKMQ (reference sequence). Deletions cut 4 bases from V and 5 bases from J, with 8 bases between.

The rearrangement joins TRBV3-1 (or the pseudogene TRBV3-2) to TRBJ2-1; D is uncertain. V lost 4 bases to trimming and J lost 0 bases, with 4 bases between them. The CDR3 sequence is 13 residues long. Germline V gives CDR1 LGHDT, CDR2 YNNKEL (reference sequence). The CDR3 nucleotides read TGTGCCAGCAGCCTTAGCTCCTACAATGAGCAGTTCTTC. Its translation is CASSLSSYNEQFF.

The chain is built from TRBV29-1 and TRBJ2-7; D might be TRBD1 (6 bases). V gave up 7 bases and J gave up 4 bases, with 14 bases separating them. The CDR3 spans 12 residues. Germline assignment: CDR1 SQVTM and CDR2 ANQGSEA. The CDR3 protein is CSGKGVGYEQYF. In nucleotides, the CDR3 is TGCAGCGGGAAGGGGGTTGGTTACGAGCAGTACTTC.

The CDR3, as DNA: TGTGCCAGCAGTGAAATGTTTCAGGTCTACGGCTACACCTTC. It yields the protein CASSEMFQVYGYTF. The gene calls are TRBV2 and TRBJ1-2; D call uncertain. The CDR3 covers 14 residues. Germline V gives CDR1 SNHLY, CDR2 FYNNEI. Trimming stripped 2 bases from V and 8 bases from J, with 15 bases between.

The V and J genes are TRBV5-1 and TRBJ2-2; 7 bases are a match to TRBD1. Germline-derived CDR1 and CDR2 are SGHRS and YFSETQ. This CDR3 is built from 16 residues. Unmatched junction bases numbered 8, after V lost 6 bases and J lost 0 bases. DNA of the CDR3: TGCGCCAGCAAAATTTCCGGGACAGCGAACACCGGGGAGCTGTTTTTT. Encoded protein: CASKISGTANTGELFF. The whole variable domain, filled in from reference TRBV5-1 and TRBJ2-2, reads KAGVTQTPRYLIKTRGQQVTLSCSPISGHRSVSWYQQTPGQGLQFLFEYFSETQRNKGNFPGRFSGRQFSNSRSEMNVSTLELGDSALYLCASKISGTANTGELFFGEGSRLTVL.

The gene calls are TRBV7-8 and TRBJ2-6, with 8 bases fitting TRBD2. CDR1 and CDR2 (germline): SGHVS, FQNEAQ. V lost 1 base to trimming and J lost 0 bases; unmatched junction nucleotides: 2. This CDR3 spans 17 amino acids. Written as DNA, the CDR3 is TGTGCCAGCAGCTTAGTCGGGACTAGCTCTGGGGCCAACGTCCTGACTTTC. This codes for CASSLVGTSSGANVLTF.

The rearrangement uses TRBV27 and TRBJ2-2; D gene uncertain. Trimming took off 5 bases at V and 5 bases at J, with 18 bases between the two ends. The CDR3 spans 16 residues. The germline gives CDR1 MNHEY, CDR2 SMNVEV (reference sequence). CDR3 in DNA: TGTGCCAGCAGTACCAGGATCCGGTCGAGAACCGGGGAGCTGTTTTTT. This encodes CASSTRIRSRTGELFF.

This chain links TRBV27 with TRBJ2-5; TRBD1 matches 7 bases. The CDR3 is 14 residues long. Germline V gene sequence: CDR1 MNHEY, CDR2 SMNVEV (reference sequence). J was trimmed by 5 bases and V by 3 bases; bases with no gene match: 6. CDR3 amino acids: CASSLDRYRETQYF. For the CDR3, the DNA is TGTGCCAGCAGTTTGGACAGGTATAGGGAGACCCAGTACTTC.

The V and J genes are TRBV7-2 and TRBJ1-3; 7 nucleotides align to TRBD1. Germline values: CDR1 SGHTA, CDR2 FQGNSA. V shed 5 bases, J shed 3 bases, and the junction held 10 bases outside the gene matches. The CDR3 has 16 amino acids. The CDR3 coding sequence is TGTGCCAGCAGCCCACTCGGACAGGCCTTTGGAAACACCATATATTTT. It yields the protein CASSPLGQAFGNTIYF.

This clone came up a few times. The genes are TRBV10-3 and TRBJ2-3, with TRBD1 as a possible D gene (5 bases). This CDR3 comprises 19 residues. Per germline, CDR1 ENHRY and CDR2 SYGVKD. Trimming took off 4 bases at V and 9 bases at J, with 32 bases between the two ends. CDR3 residues: CAISGSRATPGTEARTQYF. For the CDR3, the DNA is TGTGCCATCAGTGGGAGCAGGGCCACACCAGGTACGGAAGCCCGGACGCAGTATTTT.

V gene TRBV29-1 combines with J gene TRBJ2-1, with 8 bases fitting TRBD2. The CDR3 contains 16 residues. After removal of 1 base from V and 4 bases from J, the junction contained 9 bases not matched to a gene. Looked up from germline, CDR1 is SQVTM and CDR2 is ANQGSEA. CDR3 DNA sequence: TGCAGCGTTGAAGGGTGGAGCGGGGGCCAGTACAATGAGCAGTTCTTC. Translated, it gives CSVEGWSGGQYNEQFF.

The rearrangement joins TRBV28 to TRBJ1-2; D possibly corresponds to TRBD1 (5 bases). Germline-derived CDR1 and CDR2 are MDHEN and SYDVKM. V lost 3 bases to trimming and J lost 0 bases, with 11 bases between them. The length of the CDR3 is 15 residues. The CDR3 DNA reads as TGTGCCAGCAGTTTGCCAGGGCTTTCTAACTATGGCTACACCTTC. Its translation is CASSLPGLSNYGYTF.

The chain combines TRBV9 with TRBJ2-1; D ambiguous. The CDR3 covers 15 residues. CDR1 is SGDLS and CDR2 is YYNGEE in the germline V gene. Deletions cut 1 base from V and 5 bases from J, with 13 bases between. The CDR3 coding sequence is TGTGCCAGCAGCGTACGACACGGTGGCAACAATGAGCAGTTCTTC. It specifies CASSVRHGGNNEQFF.

The gene calls are TRBV20-1 and TRBJ1-5; 7 bases align to TRBD1. This CDR3 is built from 18 residues. The junction had 15 bases not matched to a gene; V was cut back by 3 bases and J by 1 base. CDR1 is DFQATT and CDR2 is SNEGSKA in the germline V gene (reference sequence). CDR3 in DNA: TGCAGTGCTAGTACCGCCCGACAGGGAGTGTCAAGCAATCAGCCCCAGCATTTT. Translation: CSASTARQGVSSNQPQHF.

The rearrangement uses TRBV5-1 and TRBJ1-2; 8 positions match TRBD1. Germline loops: CDR1 SGHRS, CDR2 YFSETQ. Trimming at V came to 0 bases and at J to 8 bases, leaving 6 bases not matched to a gene. The CDR3 consists of 14 residues. CDR3: CASSLGQGASGYTF. CDR3 nucleotides: TGCGCCAGCAGCTTGGGGCAGGGGGCAAGCGGCTACACCTTC.

The rearrangement links TRBV2 to TRBJ2-1; 8 bases agree with TRBD2. V trimming: 5 bases; J trimming: 7 bases; junction bases outside the gene matches: 7. Germline CDR1 reads SNHLY; CDR2 reads FYNNEI. This CDR3 contains 14 residues. CDR3 loop: CASSTSGGGNEQFF. CDR3 coding DNA: TGTGCCAGCAGTACTAGCGGAGGGGGGAATGAGCAGTTCTTC.

This sequence joins TRBV28 and TRBJ1-2; D gene ambiguous. This CDR3 contains 15 residues. The germline V gene has CDR1 MDHEN and CDR2 SYDVKM. Trimming took 3 bases from V and 4 from J, leaving 15 bases between them. In DNA form, the CDR3 reads TGTGCCAGCAGTTTTTCCGCTAACGTTCTCTATGGCTACACCTTC. Its protein is CASSFSANVLYGYTF.

The gene calls are TRBV7-3 and TRBJ2-3; D is perhaps TRBD2 (7 bases). The CDR3 contains 13 residues. The V and J ends lost 5 bases and 6 bases respectively, with 12 bases between them. Germline lookup yields CDR1 SGHTA and CDR2 FQGTGA. DNA for the CDR3: TGTGCCAGCAGCCACAGGGAGGGGGATACGCAGTATTTT. Protein: CASSHREGDTQYF.

This rearrangement joins TRBV6-1 to TRBJ2-1; TRBD2 agrees at 8 bases. Trimming cost V 3 bases and J 5 bases; bases outside gene matches: 6. Germline V CDR1 and CDR2: MNHNS, SASEGT. There are 15 residues in the CDR3. The CDR3 sequence: CASSELLAVDNEQFF. DNA of the CDR3: TGTGCCAGCAGTGAGTTACTAGCGGTCGACAATGAGCAGTTCTTC.

The chain joins TRBV29-1 to TRBJ2-3; D gene ambiguous. The CDR3 has 17 amino acids. Between the trimmed V and J ends, which lost 6 bases and 2 bases, there was a span of 24 bases. CDR1 and CDR2 from the germline V gene are SQVTM and ANQGSEA. CDR3 amino acids: CSVTVRPVDQSTDTQYF. The DNA for the CDR3 is TGCAGCGTGACCGTCAGGCCAGTCGATCAGTCCACAGATACGCAGTATTTT.

This clone showed up just once. The V and J genes are TRBV9 and TRBJ2-7, with D possibly TRBD2 on 6 matching bases. V gave up 1 base and J gave up 4 bases, with 15 bases separating them. CDR1 and CDR2 from the germline V gene are SGDLS and YYNGEE. The CDR3 sequence is 15 residues long. The chain's CDR3 is CASSVSSEGRYEQYF. CDR3 DNA sequence: TGTGCCAGCAGCGTAAGTTCGGAGGGTCGGTACGAGCAGTACTTC.

This chain joins TRBV20-1 and TRBJ2-7; D is perhaps TRBD1 (6 bases). V was pared by 5 bases and J by 6 bases, with 11 bases between. The CDR3 covers 11 residues. Germline lookup yields CDR1 DFQATT and CDR2 SNEGSKA (reference sequence). The CDR3 loop reads CSAAWGPEQYF. As DNA, the CDR3 is TGCAGTGCTGCCTGGGGGCCCGAGCAGTACTTC.